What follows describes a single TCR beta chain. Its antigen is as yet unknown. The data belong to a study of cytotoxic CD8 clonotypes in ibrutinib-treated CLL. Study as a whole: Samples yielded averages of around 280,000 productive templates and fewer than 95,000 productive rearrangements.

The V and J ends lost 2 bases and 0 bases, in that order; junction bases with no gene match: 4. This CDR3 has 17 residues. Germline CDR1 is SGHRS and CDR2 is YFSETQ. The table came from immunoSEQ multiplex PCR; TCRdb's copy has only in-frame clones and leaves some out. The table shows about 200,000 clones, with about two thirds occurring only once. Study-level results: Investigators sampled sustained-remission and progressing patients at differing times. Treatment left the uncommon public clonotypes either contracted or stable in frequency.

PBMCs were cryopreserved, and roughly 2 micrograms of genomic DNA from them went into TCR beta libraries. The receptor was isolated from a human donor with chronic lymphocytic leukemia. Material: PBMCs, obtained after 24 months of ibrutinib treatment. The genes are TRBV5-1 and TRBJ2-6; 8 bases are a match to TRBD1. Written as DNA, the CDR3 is TGCGCCAGCAGCTTATCCACAGGGGGCTCTGGGGCCAACGTCCTGACTTTC. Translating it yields CASSLSTGGSGANVLTF.